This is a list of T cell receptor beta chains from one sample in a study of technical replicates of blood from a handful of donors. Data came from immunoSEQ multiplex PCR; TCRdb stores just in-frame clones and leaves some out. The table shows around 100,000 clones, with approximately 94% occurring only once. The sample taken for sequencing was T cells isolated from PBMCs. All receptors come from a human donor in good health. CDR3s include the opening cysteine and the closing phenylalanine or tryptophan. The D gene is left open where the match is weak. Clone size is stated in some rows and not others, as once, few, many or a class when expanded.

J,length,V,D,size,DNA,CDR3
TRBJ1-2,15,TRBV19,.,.,TGTGCCAGTAGTATAGTGCAGACTAATAACTATGGCTACACCTTC,CASSIVQTNNYGYTF
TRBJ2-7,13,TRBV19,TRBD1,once,TGTGCCAGTAACTCACAGGGGGCGCAAGAGCAGTACTTC,CASNSQGAQEQYF
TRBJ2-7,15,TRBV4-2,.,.,TGTGCCAGCAGCCAGGACGGGAGTTCCTTGTACGAGCAGTACTTC,CASSQDGSSLYEQYF
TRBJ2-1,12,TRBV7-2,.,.,TGTGCCAGCAGCGCAACATCCCATGAGCAGTTCTTC,CASSATSHEQFF
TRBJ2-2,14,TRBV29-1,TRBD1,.,TGCAGCGTTGGGGAGAGGACAGGGATCGGGGAGCTGTTTTTT,CSVGERTGIGELFF
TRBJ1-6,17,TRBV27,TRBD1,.,TGTGCCAGCAGTTTCCTAGGGACAGAGGACTATAATTCACCCCTCCACTTT,CASSFLGTEDYNSPLHF
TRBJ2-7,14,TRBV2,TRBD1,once,TGTGCCAGCAGTGCCAGGGGGCTCGTCAGGGAGCAGTACTTC,CASSARGLVREQYF
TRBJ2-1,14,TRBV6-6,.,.,TGTGCCAGCAGTTACATAGGGGGTTACAATGAGCAGTTCTTC,CASSYIGGYNEQFF
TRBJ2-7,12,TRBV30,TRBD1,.,TGTGCCTGGACAGGGGGTACCTACGAGCAGTACTTC,CAWTGGTYEQYF
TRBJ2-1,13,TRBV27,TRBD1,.,TGTGCCAGCAGCGTTGGGACAGACAATGAGCAGTTCTTC,CASSVGTDNEQFF
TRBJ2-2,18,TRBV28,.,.,TGTGCCAGCAGTTTATTTGGGGACATAAACGCGAACACCGGGGAGCTGTTTTTT,CASSLFGDINANTGELFF
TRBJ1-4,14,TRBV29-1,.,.,TGCAGCCTCAGGCAGGCCAACCCTAATGAAAAACTGTTTTTT,CSLRQANPNEKLFF
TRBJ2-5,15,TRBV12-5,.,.,TGTGCTAGTGGTTTTAATGCACTAGAGGAAGAGACCCAGTACTTC,CASGFNALEEETQYF
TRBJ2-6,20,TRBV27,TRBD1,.,TGTGCCAGCAGTTTATCAGAAGGGACAGGGGCGAGCTCTGGGGCCAACGTCCTGACTTTC,CASSLSEGTGASSGANVLTF
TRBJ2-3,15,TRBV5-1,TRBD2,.,TGCGCCAGCAGCAAACTAGCGGGACCCACAGATACGCAGTATTTT,CASSKLAGPTDTQYF
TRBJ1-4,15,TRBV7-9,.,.,TGTGCCAGCAGCTTTATAGAGGAGGGGAATGAAAAACTGTTTTTT,CASSFIEEGNEKLFF
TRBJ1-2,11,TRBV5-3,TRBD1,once,TGTGCCAGAAGAACCGGGACAGGGGGAACCTTC,CARRTGTGGTF
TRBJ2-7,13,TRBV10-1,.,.,TGCGCCAGCAGTGTGGGCAGCTCCTACGAGCAGTACTTC,CASSVGSSYEQYF
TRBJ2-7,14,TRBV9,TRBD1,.,TGTGCCAGCAGCAAGACTTCCGGGACAGTCGAGCAGTACTTC,CASSKTSGTVEQYF
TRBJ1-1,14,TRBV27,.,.,TGTGCCAGCAGTTTAACCCCAGACATAGGTGAAGCTTTCTTT,CASSLTPDIGEAFF
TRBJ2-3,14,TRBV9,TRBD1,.,TGTGCCAGCAGCACAGGGGGATGGACAGATACGCAGTATTTT,CASSTGGWTDTQYF
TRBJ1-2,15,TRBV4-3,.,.,TGCGCCAGCAGCCAAGCCCGGGGGGGGGCGTATGGCTACACCTTC,CASSQARGGAYGYTF
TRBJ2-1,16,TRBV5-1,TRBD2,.,TGCGCCAGCAGCTTGCTTTCCGGGACTAGCATCTATGAGCAGTTCTTC,CASSLLSGTSIYEQFF
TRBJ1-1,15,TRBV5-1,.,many,TGCGCCAGCCTGGAGGGTCTGGGGCTTGACACTGAAGCTTTCTTT,CASLEGLGLDTEAFF
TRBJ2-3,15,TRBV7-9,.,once,TGTGCCAGCAGCTTCCCTAGTGGAGATCCAGATACGCAGTATTTT,CASSFPSGDPDTQYF
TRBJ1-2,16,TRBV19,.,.,TGTGCCAGTAGTAAACCCCTGTTCGAGTCTAACTATGGCTACACCTTC,CASSKPLFESNYGYTF
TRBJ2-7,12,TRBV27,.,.,TGTGCCAGCAGTTCCACAGGGCACGAGCAGTACTTC,CASSSTGHEQYF
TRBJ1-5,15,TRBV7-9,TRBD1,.,TGTGCCAGCAGCTGGGGGCAGGGGGCACATCAGCCCCAGCATTTT,CASSWGQGAHQPQHF
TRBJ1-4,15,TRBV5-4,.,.,TGTGCCAGCAGCTCGGGAGTGGCGACTAATGAAAAACTGTTTTTT,CASSSGVATNEKLFF
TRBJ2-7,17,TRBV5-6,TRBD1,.,TGTGCCAGCAGCTATCTTACCCCCGACAGGGGAGGATACGAGCAGTACTTC,CASSYLTPDRGGYEQYF
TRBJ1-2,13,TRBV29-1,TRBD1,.,TGCAGCGTGACCAGGGGGCAAACCTATGGCTACACCTTC,CSVTRGQTYGYTF
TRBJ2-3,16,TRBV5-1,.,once,TGCGCCAGCAGCTGGAGGGGAGACCATTCCACAGATACGCAGTATTTT,CASSWRGDHSTDTQYF
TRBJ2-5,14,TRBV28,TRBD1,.,TGTGCCAGCAGAGAAACGGGACAGTCAGGGGCCCAGTACTTC,CASRETGQSGAQYF
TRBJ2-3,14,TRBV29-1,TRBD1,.,TGCAGCGGGGGGACAGGGGGCAACACAGATACGCAGTATTTT,CSGGTGGNTDTQYF
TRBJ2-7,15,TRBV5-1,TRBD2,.,TGCGCCAGCAGCTTGGACGGGACGGGAGGCTACGAGCAGTACTTC,CASSLDGTGGYEQYF
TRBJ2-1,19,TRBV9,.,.,TGTGCCAGCAGCGAGGGATCAGGGCATCATTTCGCCTCCTACAATGAGCAGTTCTTC,CASSEGSGHHFASYNEQFF
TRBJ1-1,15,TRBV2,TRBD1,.,TGTGCCAGCAGTGAGGGCAGGGGGGCGCTCACTGAAGCTTTCTTT,CASSEGRGALTEAFF
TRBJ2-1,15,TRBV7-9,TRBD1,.,TGTGCCAGCAGCTTACCGGGACAGGGGATGAATGAGCAGTTCTTC,CASSLPGQGMNEQFF
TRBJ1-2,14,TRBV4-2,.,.,TGTGCCAGCAGTCCCGACATATCTAACTATGGCTACACCTTC,CASSPDISNYGYTF
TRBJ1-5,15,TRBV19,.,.,TGTGCCAGTAGTATGACGGGGTATTCCAATCAGCCCCAGCATTTT,CASSMTGYSNQPQHF
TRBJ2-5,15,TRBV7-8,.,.,TGTGCCAGCATCCGGGAAGAGGGGGGGGGAGAGACCCAGTACTTC,CASIREEGGGETQYF
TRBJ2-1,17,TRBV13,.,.,TGTGCCAGCAGCTTACCTCCGTTGGGAGAGGGATACAATGAGCAGTTCTTC,CASSLPPLGEGYNEQFF
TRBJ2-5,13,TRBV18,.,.,TGTGCCAGCTCCGGGACATTCCAAGAGACCCAGTACTTC,CASSGTFQETQYF
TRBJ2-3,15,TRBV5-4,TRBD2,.,TGTGCCAGCAGCTGGTTGGGGGAGGGCCGAGTTACGCAGTATTTT,CASSWLGEGRVTQYF
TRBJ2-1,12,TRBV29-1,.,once,TGCAGCGTTCCCCTCTCCTACAATGAGCAGTTCTTC,CSVPLSYNEQFF
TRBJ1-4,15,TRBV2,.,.,TGTGCTAGCAATCCCAGAGGTGCAACTAATGAAAAACTGTTTTTT,CASNPRGATNEKLFF
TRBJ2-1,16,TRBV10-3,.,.,TGTGCCATCAGTCCGGGACTTCAGACCTCCTACAATGAGCAGTTCTTC,CAISPGLQTSYNEQFF
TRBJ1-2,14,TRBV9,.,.,TGTGCCAGCAGCGTAGATATGGCGGACTATGGCTACACCTTC,CASSVDMADYGYTF
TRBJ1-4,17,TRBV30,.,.,TGTGCCTGGAGTGTAATGTCTTCTACCCGTGCTAATGAAAAACTGTTTTTT,CAWSVMSSTRANEKLFF
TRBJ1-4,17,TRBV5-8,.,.,TGTGCCAGCAGCACGGTGCTACTCGGGACTCAGAGCGAAAAACTGTTTTTT,CASSTVLLGTQSEKLFF
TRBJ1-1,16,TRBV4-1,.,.,TGCGCCAGCAGCCAAGATCCCAGGGCCGGAAAGACTGAAGCTTTCTTT,CASSQDPRAGKTEAFF
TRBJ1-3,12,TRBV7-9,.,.,TGTGCCAGCAGCTCCAGGGGAGACACCATATATTTT,CASSSRGDTIYF
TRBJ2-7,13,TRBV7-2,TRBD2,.,TGTGCCAGCAGCTTAGTTGGGGGGGGCGAGCAGTACTTC,CASSLVGGGEQYF
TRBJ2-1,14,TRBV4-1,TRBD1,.,TGCGCCAGCAGCCCCGGGACAGGGTACAATGAGCAGTTCTTC,CASSPGTGYNEQFF
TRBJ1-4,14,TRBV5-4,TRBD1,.,TGTGCCAGCAGCCTGGACAGGGGTAGTGAAAAACTGTTTTTT,CASSLDRGSEKLFF
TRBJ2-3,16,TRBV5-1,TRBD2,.,TGCGCCAGCAGCTCGGGACTAGCGGATAGCACAGATACGCAGTATTTT,CASSSGLADSTDTQYF
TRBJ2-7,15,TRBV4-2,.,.,TGTGCCAGCAGCCAAGTTACAGAATCCACCTACGAGCAGTACTTC,CASSQVTESTYEQYF
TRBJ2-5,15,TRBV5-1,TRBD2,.,TGCGCCAGCAGCCCAGAACTGGGGGGGAGCGAGACCCAGTACTTC,CASSPELGGSETQYF
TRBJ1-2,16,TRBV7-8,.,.,TGTGCCAGCAGCCCTGAAGTAAGACAGCCTAACTATGGCTACACCTTC,CASSPEVRQPNYGYTF